These T cell receptor beta chains were read from a single sample in a study of cytomegalovirus exposure and HLA in healthy donors. Libraries were prepared by immunoSEQ multiplex PCR; TCRdb keeps only in-frame clonotypes and omits some of them. The table includes 35,000 to 40,000 clones, more than 90% detected once. Sequencing was performed on PBMCs. The receptors were gathered from a woman between 18 and 30 years old in good health and CMV-seronegative. Each CDR3 is given with its conserved first and last residue. Each record gives: V gene, D gene, J gene, clone size, CDR3 DNA, CDR3 protein. A D gene is named only where the DNA matches it firmly. Clone size is shown for a subset of rows, as once, few, many or a class of expanded clone.

TRBV25-1,.,TRBJ2-7,.,TGTGCCAGCAGTGGCGGATCCCGCATCTACGAGCAGTACTTC,CASSGGSRIYEQYF
TRBV9,TRBD2,TRBJ2-7,.,TGTGCCAGCAGCGTAGCTACTAGCGGGAGGTACGAGCAGTACTTC,CASSVATSGRYEQYF
TRBV29-1,.,TRBJ2-7,.,TGCAGCGTCGCTATTGTCGCGGAGGGCGTGCAGTACTTC,CSVAIVAEGVQYF
TRBV29-1,.,TRBJ2-7,.,TGCAGCGTTGGGGGCAGTCTTGTGTACTACGAGCAGTACTTC,CSVGGSLVYYEQYF
TRBV7-9,TRBD2,TRBJ2-1,.,TGTGCCAGCAGCTTAGTGAGGCTAGCGGGACGACCGGAGATCGATGAGCAGTTCTTC,CASSLVRLAGRPEIDEQFF
TRBV18,.,TRBJ2-3,once,TGTGCCAGCTCACCCCAGAAAGATACGCAGTATTTT,CASSPQKDTQYF
TRBV10-3,.,TRBJ2-1,.,TGTGCCATCAGTGTGTCGCCGGGAAACAATGAGCAGTTCTTC,CAISVSPGNNEQFF
TRBV5-6,.,TRBJ1-2,once,TGTGCCAGCAGCGCCCGGGGAATAGCCTACAACTATGGCTACACCTTC,CASSARGIAYNYGYTF
TRBV5-6,TRBD1,TRBJ2-7,once,TGTGCCAGCAGCCCTATTGGGACAGGGTCCCACGAGCAGTACTTC,CASSPIGTGSHEQYF
TRBV6-4,.,TRBJ1-5,.,TGTGCCAGCAGTGACTCAGGGGATAGCAATCAGCCCCAGCATTTT,CASSDSGDSNQPQHF
TRBV30,TRBD1,TRBJ1-6,.,TGTGCCTGGAGAGTACAGGGGGCGCGGTCCTATAATTCACCCCTCCACTTT,CAWRVQGARSYNSPLHF
TRBV29-1,.,TRBJ1-2,once,TGCAGCGCCCCGGGGGGAGCTTGGGGGATTGATGGCTACACCTTC,CSAPGGAWGIDGYTF
TRBV5-1,TRBD2,TRBJ2-3,.,TGCGCCAGCAGCCCGGGACTAGCGGGAGATACGCAGTATTTT,CASSPGLAGDTQYF
TRBV5-5,TRBD2,TRBJ2-1,.,TGTGCCAGCAGCCCAAAAGATGGACCGGGACTAGCGGGAAGTCAGTTCTTC,CASSPKDGPGLAGSQFF
TRBV7-6,.,TRBJ2-5,.,TGTGCCAGCAGCTCGACAGGGGAGGGGACCCAGTACTTC,CASSSTGEGTQYF
TRBV7-2,TRBD2,TRBJ2-1,few,TGTGCCAGCAGCTTAGGGCTAGCGGGAGTCTACAATGAGCAGTTCTTC,CASSLGLAGVYNEQFF
TRBV28,.,TRBJ1-2,once,TGTGCCAGCAGTCCGTCTCCCCCTTGGCTGGCAGGCTATGGCTACACCTTC,CASSPSPPWLAGYGYTF
TRBV6-5,TRBD1,TRBJ1-2,.,TGTGCCAGCAGTTACACCGGGACAGGGATCGGCTATGGCTACACCTTC,CASSYTGTGIGYGYTF
TRBV9,.,TRBJ2-1,.,TGTGCCAGCAGCGTAGATCCAGTCCCTTCCTACAATGAGCAGTTCTTC,CASSVDPVPSYNEQFF
TRBV7-2,.,TRBJ2-5,.,TGTGCCAGCAGCTTAGGAGGTTACCAAGAGACCCAGTACTTC,CASSLGGYQETQYF
TRBV9,.,TRBJ1-3,.,TGTACCAGCAGCGTAGGAGGGGCGGGGGAAGCTGGAAACACCATATATTTT,CTSSVGGAGEAGNTIYF
TRBV30,.,TRBJ1-5,.,TGTGCCTGGAGTGTCGGGTCTTCTAGCAATCAGCCCCAGCATTTT,CAWSVGSSSNQPQHF
TRBV5-1,.,TRBJ2-2,.,TGCGCCAGCAGCTTAAGACTGGACGGGGAGCTGTTTTTT,CASSLRLDGELFF
TRBV7-9,TRBD1,TRBJ2-7,.,TGTGCCAGCAGCTTAGTTGACAGGGGGTTTGAAGAGCAGTACTTC,CASSLVDRGFEEQYF
TRBV5-4,.,TRBJ2-1,.,TGTGCCAGCAGCTTATTAGTCTACAATGAGCAGTTCTTC,CASSLLVYNEQFF
TRBV6-4,.,TRBJ1-6,once,TGTGCCAGCAGTGACTCCGGACAGACCAATTCACCCCTCCACTTT,CASSDSGQTNSPLHF
TRBV5-1,TRBD2,TRBJ2-2,.,TGCGCCAGCAGCCCCGGACTAGCGGGAAGGGCCGGGGAGCTGTTTTTT,CASSPGLAGRAGELFF
TRBV6-1,TRBD2,TRBJ2-4,.,TGTGCCAGCAGTGAAGATGAAGGTAGCGGGGAGATAGCCAAAAACATTCAGTACTTC,CASSEDEGSGEIAKNIQYF
TRBV19,.,TRBJ2-5,.,TGTGCCAGTAGTATAGATCGGGGTAGAAAGACCCAGTACTTC,CASSIDRGRKTQYF
TRBV28,.,TRBJ1-2,.,TGTGCCAGCAGTTTAGGGCAGTATGGCTACACCTTC,CASSLGQYGYTF
TRBV6-5,TRBD2,TRBJ2-1,few,TGTGCCAGCAGTTACTCGACTAGCGGGATTGATGAGCAGTTCTTC,CASSYSTSGIDEQFF
TRBV29-1,TRBD2,TRBJ2-5,.,TGCAGCGTTGAAGATCGGGGAGCGGGGGAGACCCAGTACTTC,CSVEDRGAGETQYF
TRBV5-4,TRBD2,TRBJ2-3,.,TGTGCCAGCAGACAAGGACTAGCGGGAGGGCCTGGCACAGATACGCAGTATTTT,CASRQGLAGGPGTDTQYF
TRBV7-9,.,TRBJ2-7,once,TGTTCCAGCAGCCCCCCGGGAGCCTACGAGCAGTACTTC,CSSSPPGAYEQYF
TRBV7-3,TRBD2,TRBJ2-7,once,TGTGCCAGCAGTCTTAGCGGGAGTGGGACCGAGCAGTACTTC,CASSLSGSGTEQYF
TRBV4-1,TRBD1,TRBJ2-4,.,TGCGCCAGCAGCCACACAGGGGTAGCCAAAAACATTCAGTACTTC,CASSHTGVAKNIQYF
TRBV5-1,.,TRBJ1-1,once,TGCGCCAGCAGGCCCGGTTTCGGGATGAACACTGAAGCTTTCTTT,CASRPGFGMNTEAFF
TRBV28,TRBD1,TRBJ1-2,once,TGTGCCAGCAGTCCGAACCCTCCCGGGACAGGGGCGTCTGGTGGCTACACCTTC,CASSPNPPGTGASGGYTF
TRBV5-1,.,TRBJ2-1,.,TGCGCCAGCAGCTTTACGGGGGTTGCCGATGAGCAGTTCTTC,CASSFTGVADEQFF
TRBV7-9,.,TRBJ2-2,.,TGTGCCACCGCCGAAACGGACTCCGAGTGGGTGGGGACCGGGGAGCTGTTTTTT,CATAETDSEWVGTGELFF
TRBV27,.,TRBJ1-2,.,TGTGCCAGCAGTCTACACAGGGTATCCTATGGCTACACCTTC,CASSLHRVSYGYTF
TRBV6-1,TRBD1,TRBJ1-3,.,TGTGCCCTACGGACAGGGAGTGGAAACACCATATATTTT,CALRTGSGNTIYF